This TCR beta chain was documented in a study of beta chain features in type 1 diabetes. The study, taken as a whole, reports: Across all four CD4+ subsets, people with type 1 diabetes showed modestly shorter TCRB CDR3s.

Of the isolated RNA, all was reverse transcribed, and so the sequenced material was expressed TCRB transcripts. TCRdb keeps only in-frame clones here, not all; method: immunoSEQ multiplex PCR. Among over 650,000 clones listed, 11% to 15% were seen once. CDR1 is LNHDA, CDR2 SQIVND, per germline (reference sequence). V was trimmed by 5 bases and J by 2 bases, leaving 17 bases between them. The CDR3 totals 16 residues. Remarks on this clone: The antigen is undetermined.

The chain carries TRBV19 and TRBJ2-3; D call uncertain. The source is a man younger than 35 with type 1 diabetes. Input material: naive CD4+ T cells from blood. The CDR3 region is CASSPDDAADTDTQYF. The CDR3 nucleotides are TGTGCCAGTAGTCCCGACGACGCGGCTGACACAGATACGCAGTATTTT.